These T cell receptor beta chains were read from a single sample in a study of T cell repertoires in cytomegalovirus infection. These receptors are not linked to any known antigen. TCRdb reprocessed the reads with MiXCR, giving one entry per CDR3 protein. The sample has around 100,000 distinct CDR3 sequences, around 9.1% seen once; the top ten hold around 29%. Material for sequencing was PBMCs, sequenced either directly or after in vitro stimulation (not recorded which). The origin of the receptors is a human donor in good health (CMV status not recorded). Some clones in this sample may be carry-over from other donors' samples. CDR3s include the opening cysteine and the closing phenylalanine or tryptophan. Fields, in order: CDR3 DNA, CDR3 protein, D gene, J gene, V gene, clone size, CDR3 length. D genes are given only for firm matches. Part of the rows lack a size; the others show once, few, many or a class for expanded clones.

DNA: TGTGCCAGCAGTATTCTGCCGACAGGGATAACCGACAATGAGCAGTTCTTC
CDR3: CASSILPTGITDNEQFF
D: TRBD1
J: TRBJ2-1
V: TRBV6-5
size: few
length: 17

DNA: TGCAGCGTTGAAGGACACTCGTCCTACGAGCAGTACTTC
CDR3: CSVEGHSSYEQYF
D: -
J: TRBJ2-7
V: TRBV29-1
size: -
length: 13

DNA: TGTGCCAGCAAGAACAGGGCCGGGACCGGGAACACTGAAGCTTTCTTT
CDR3: CASKNRAGTGNTEAFF
D: -
J: TRBJ1-1
V: TRBV11-3
size: many
length: 16

DNA: TGTGCCAGCAGTGCACGACTAGCGGGAGAGTTCTACAATGAGCAGTTCTTC
CDR3: CASSARLAGEFYNEQFF
D: TRBD2
J: TRBJ2-1
V: TRBV6-6
size: few
length: 17

DNA: TGCGCCAGCAGCTCAGACTACGGACCAAAAGAGACCCAGTACTTC
CDR3: CASSSDYGPKETQYF
D: -
J: TRBJ2-5
V: TRBV5-1
size: many
length: 15

DNA: TGTGCCAGCAGCCCCAACCCCCCAGGCCCCGTCGACTCTGGGGCCAACGTCCTGACTTTC
CDR3: CASSPNPPGPVDSGANVLTF
D: -
J: TRBJ2-6
V: TRBV7-3
size: many
length: 20

DNA: TGTGCCAGCAGCTTGAGCACCGCTGGGGATTCACCCCTCCACTTT
CDR3: CASSLSTAGDSPLHF
D: -
J: TRBJ1-6
V: TRBV5-4
size: few
length: 15

DNA: TGTGCCGTAAACAGGGGCAACACCGGGGAGCTGTTTTTT
CDR3: CAVNRGNTGELFF
D: TRBD1
J: TRBJ2-2
V: TRBV12-3/TRBV12-4
size: few
length: 13

DNA: TGTGCCAGCAGTCCGTCCCGCCAGGGTGAAGCTTTCTTT
CDR3: CASSPSRQGEAFF
D: -
J: TRBJ1-1
V: TRBV12-3/TRBV12-4
size: few
length: 13

DNA: TGCGCCAGCAGCCAAGAATCAGTAGTTCGGGCCCCACCGCAGTTCTTC
CDR3: CASSQESVVRAPPQFF
D: -
J: TRBJ2-1
V: TRBV4-1
size: many
length: 16

DNA: TGTGCTAGTGGTTTGCAGACGGACTATGGCTACACCTTC
CDR3: CASGLQTDYGYTF
D: -
J: TRBJ1-2
V: TRBV12-5
size: -
length: 13

DNA: TGCAGTGCTAGCGACCCTTCAGGGACAGGATTCAATCAGCCCCAGCATTTT
CDR3: CSASDPSGTGFNQPQHF
D: TRBD1
J: TRBJ1-5
V: TRBV20-1
size: few
length: 17

DNA: TGCAGTGCTAGAGCCACCAAGCTGGGCGTCCTACACTCCTACAATGAGCAGTTCTTC
CDR3: CSARATKLGVLHSYNEQFF
D: -
J: TRBJ2-1
V: TRBV20-1
size: few
length: 19

DNA: TGTGCCAGCAGCTTGGCCGTGCGGACCTACCATGAGCAGTTCTTC
CDR3: CASSLAVRTYHEQFF
D: -
J: TRBJ2-1
V: TRBV5-4
size: many
length: 15

DNA: TGTGCCAGCAGAAACCTTAATGAGCAGGTCTTC
CDR3: CASRNLNEQVF
D: -
J: TRBJ2-1
V: TRBV6-5
size: -
length: 11

DNA: TGTGCCAGCAGCTCTCTAGCGGGAGTTTGGGAGACCCAGTACTTC
CDR3: CASSSLAGVWETQYF
D: TRBD2
J: TRBJ2-5
V: TRBV5-5
size: -
length: 15

DNA: TGCGCCAGCAGCCACCCTGGACAGTCCTACGAGCAGTACTTC
CDR3: CASSHPGQSYEQYF
D: -
J: TRBJ2-7
V: TRBV4-1
size: few
length: 14

DNA: TGTGCCAGCAGCACAGAACACTATGGCTACACCTTC
CDR3: CASSTEHYGYTF
D: -
J: TRBJ1-2
V: TRBV28
size: few
length: 12

DNA: TGCAGTGCTAGAGATTTGGGGACAGGGGACTATGGCTACACCTTC
CDR3: CSARDLGTGDYGYTF
D: TRBD1
J: TRBJ1-2
V: TRBV20-1
size: -
length: 15

DNA: TGTGCCAGCAGCTTACAGACTAGCGGGAGGGCAGATACGCAGTATTTT
CDR3: CASSLQTSGRADTQYF
D: TRBD2
J: TRBJ2-3
V: TRBV7-2
size: few
length: 16

DNA: TGTGCCAGCAGCTTGGCCCTGGCGTCTGGCACAGATACGCAGTATTTT
CDR3: CASSLALASGTDTQYF
D: -
J: TRBJ2-3
V: TRBV5-4
size: many
length: 16

DNA: TGTGCCACCACTCCGACTAGCGCCCAAAGGGAGACCCAGTACTTC
CDR3: CATTPTSAQRETQYF
D: TRBD2
J: TRBJ2-5
V: TRBV15
size: -
length: 15

DNA: TGTGCCAGCACCCGCACTAGCGGGAACCCAGATACGCAGTATTTT
CDR3: CASTRTSGNPDTQYF
D: TRBD2
J: TRBJ2-3
V: TRBV6-6
size: many
length: 15

DNA: TGTGCCAGCAGCTTAGACCCCCAGTCTTGGCCCCAGCATTTT
CDR3: CASSLDPQSWPQHF
D: -
J: TRBJ1-5
V: TRBV7-2
size: -
length: 14

DNA: TGTGCCAGCAGTTTCTTTGTACAGGGGACAACTAATGAAAAACTGTTTTTT
CDR3: CASSFFVQGTTNEKLFF
D: TRBD1
J: TRBJ1-4
V: TRBV28
size: few
length: 17

DNA: TGCAGCGTTCCGGGACAGGGCAGCTCTGGGGCCAACGTCCTGACTTTC
CDR3: CSVPGQGSSGANVLTF
D: TRBD1
J: TRBJ2-6
V: TRBV29-1
size: many
length: 16

DNA: TGCGCCAGCAGGCTAGCGGGAGAGGAGACCCAGTACTTC
CDR3: CASRLAGEETQYF
D: TRBD2
J: TRBJ2-5
V: TRBV10-2
size: many
length: 13

DNA: TGTGCCAGCAGCCCAAGAGATTACGAGCAGTACTTC
CDR3: CASSPRDYEQYF
D: -
J: TRBJ2-7
V: TRBV7-9
size: many
length: 12

DNA: TGTGCCAGCACTAAGGACTACTCGAGCTCCTACGAGCAGTACTTC
CDR3: CASTKDYSSSYEQYF
D: -
J: TRBJ2-7
V: TRBV6-1
size: many
length: 15

DNA: TGTGCCAGCAGCTTTGGACAGGGGTCCTACAATGAGCAGTTCTTC
CDR3: CASSFGQGSYNEQFF
D: TRBD1
J: TRBJ2-1
V: TRBV7-2
size: many
length: 15

DNA: TGTGCCAGCACCCCCCGGCACACCGGGGAGCTGTTTTTT
CDR3: CASTPRHTGELFF
D: -
J: TRBJ2-2
V: TRBV7-2
size: many
length: 13

DNA: TGTGCCAGCAGCTTAGGAGGAGGCTCAGATACGCAGTATTTT
CDR3: CASSLGGGSDTQYF
D: -
J: TRBJ2-3
V: TRBV7-2
size: many
length: 14

DNA: TGTGCCAGCAGTTTTCGGGGGCTAGAAGCTTTCTTT
CDR3: CASSFRGLEAFF
D: -
J: TRBJ1-1
V: TRBV7-8
size: many
length: 12

DNA: TGTGCCTGGAGTAGGGGAACTCCTCGAACGGTACAGTACTTC
CDR3: CAWSRGTPRTVQYF
D: -
J: TRBJ2-7
V: TRBV30
size: few
length: 14

DNA: TGTGCCTGGAGCGAGGACTACTCCTACGAGCAGTACTTC
CDR3: CAWSEDYSYEQYF
D: -
J: TRBJ2-7
V: TRBV30
size: few
length: 13

DNA: TGCAGTGCTAGGTTTAGCGGGAGACCGGAGACCCAGTACTTC
CDR3: CSARFSGRPETQYF
D: TRBD2
J: TRBJ2-5
V: TRBV20-1
size: -
length: 14

DNA: TGTGCCAGCGCGACGAGCGGGATTAGCACAGATACGCAGTATTTT
CDR3: CASATSGISTDTQYF
D: TRBD2
J: TRBJ2-3
V: TRBV6-4
size: many
length: 15

DNA: TGCAGTGCTGGGGGTATCTCCGGGGGGACAGATACGCAGTATTTT
CDR3: CSAGGISGGTDTQYF
D: TRBD2
J: TRBJ2-3
V: TRBV20-1
size: -
length: 15

DNA: TGTGCCAGCAGTTCAGAGAACCTTAGCACAGATACGCAGTATTTT
CDR3: CASSSENLSTDTQYF
D: -
J: TRBJ2-3
V: TRBV27
size: -
length: 15

DNA: TGTGCCAGCAGGACGGGACTAGCGGGAGTACGAGCTGGAAATGAGCAGTTCTTC
CDR3: CASRTGLAGVRAGNEQFF
D: TRBD2
J: TRBJ2-1
V: TRBV27
size: few
length: 18

DNA: TGTGCCAGTAGTATTGGCGGGAATGAGCAGTTCTTC
CDR3: CASSIGGNEQFF
D: -
J: TRBJ2-1
V: TRBV19
size: many
length: 12

DNA: -
CDR3: CISVPEAHQPPKDSNQPQHF
D: -
J: TRBJ1-5
V: TRBV7-5
size: many
length: 20

DNA: TGTGCCAGTAGTATGATTGGAAATCAGCCCCAGCATTTT
CDR3: CASSMIGNQPQHF
D: -
J: TRBJ1-5
V: TRBV19
size: many
length: 13

DNA: TGTGCCAGCAGCATGACAGGGGCGAGCTCCTACGAGCAGTACTTC
CDR3: CASSMTGASSYEQYF
D: TRBD1
J: TRBJ2-7
V: TRBV5-4
size: many
length: 15

DNA: TGTGCCAGCGGGACGGAAGTTTGGGAAGCTTTCTTT
CDR3: CASGTEVWEAFF
D: -
J: TRBJ1-1
V: TRBV19
size: many
length: 12

DNA: TGTGCCAGCAGTCGCTATGGCTACACCTTC
CDR3: CASSRYGYTF
D: -
J: TRBJ1-2
V: TRBV28
size: few
length: 10

DNA: TGTGCCAGCAGCACGGGACTAGCGGGGGGCTACAATGAGCAGTTCTTC
CDR3: CASSTGLAGGYNEQFF
D: TRBD2
J: TRBJ2-1
V: TRBV28
size: -
length: 16

DNA: TGTGTCAGCAGCTTATACGGGGACACCGGGGAGCTGTTTTTT
CDR3: CVSSLYGDTGELFF
D: -
J: TRBJ2-2
V: TRBV7-8
size: once
length: 14

DNA: TGTGCCAGTAGCGGGAGGGGCGACAATGAGCAGTTCTTC
CDR3: CASSGRGDNEQFF
D: TRBD2
J: TRBJ2-1
V: TRBV6-6
size: many
length: 13

DNA: TGTGCCAGCAGACAAAGGAGGGGGCATGAGCAGTTCTTC
CDR3: CASRQRRGHEQFF
D: -
J: TRBJ2-1
V: TRBV6-5
size: once
length: 13

DNA: TGTGCCAGCAGCTCCCCCATGGGGGCGCGGGGCTACACCTTC
CDR3: CASSSPMGARGYTF
D: -
J: TRBJ1-2
V: TRBV5-6
size: few
length: 14

DNA: TGTGCCAGCAGTTTAGATGTCGGGGGACGGTTCGAGCAGTACTTC
CDR3: CASSLDVGGRFEQYF
D: -
J: TRBJ2-7
V: TRBV12-3/TRBV12-4
size: many
length: 15

DNA: TGTGCCAGCAATGATCCAAGGACAGGGGACACGCCAGATACGCAGTATTTT
CDR3: CASNDPRTGDTPDTQYF
D: TRBD1
J: TRBJ2-3
V: TRBV12-3/TRBV12-4
size: many
length: 17

DNA: TGTGCCACCAGTCCGACCGCGAACACCGGGGAGCTGTTTTTT
CDR3: CATSPTANTGELFF
D: -
J: TRBJ2-2
V: TRBV15
size: -
length: 14

DNA: TGTGCCAGCAGTGAGCAGGCAGGGGGGGAGACCCAGTACTTC
CDR3: CASSEQAGGETQYF
D: -
J: TRBJ2-5
V: TRBV25-1
size: many
length: 14

DNA: TGTGCCAGCAACCGGGGACGAGAGACCCAGTACTTC
CDR3: CASNRGRETQYF
D: -
J: TRBJ2-5
V: TRBV6-2/TRBV6-3
size: few
length: 12

DNA: TGCGCCAGCAGCTTGGCTAGCGGAGGTTCCTACGAGCAGTACTTC
CDR3: CASSLASGGSYEQYF
D: TRBD2
J: TRBJ2-7
V: TRBV5-1
size: few
length: 15

DNA: TGTGCCAGCAGCCAGCGGACAGGGGGAGCGGACGAGCAGTACTTC
CDR3: CASSQRTGGADEQYF
D: TRBD1
J: TRBJ2-7
V: TRBV7-4
size: -
length: 15

DNA: TGCAGTGGGTGCGCGTGGCCTCGAGAGACCCAGTACTTC
CDR3: CSGCAWPRETQYF
D: -
J: TRBJ2-5
V: TRBV20-1
size: few
length: 13

DNA: TGCAGTGCTACCCAACTAGCGATTCATGAGCAGTTCTTC
CDR3: CSATQLAIHEQFF
D: TRBD2
J: TRBJ2-1
V: TRBV20-1
size: -
length: 13